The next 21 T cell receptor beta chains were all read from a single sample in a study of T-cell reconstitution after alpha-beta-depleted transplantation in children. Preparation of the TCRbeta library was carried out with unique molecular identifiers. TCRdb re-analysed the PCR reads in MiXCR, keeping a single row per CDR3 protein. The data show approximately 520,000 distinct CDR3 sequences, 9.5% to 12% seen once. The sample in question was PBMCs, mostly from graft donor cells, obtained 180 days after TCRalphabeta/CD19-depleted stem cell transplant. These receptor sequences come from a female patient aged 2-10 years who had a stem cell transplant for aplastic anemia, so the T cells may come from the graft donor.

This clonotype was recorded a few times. CDR3 in amino acids: CASSQEGRLAVTDTQYF. CDR3 coding DNA: TGCGCCAGCAGCCAAGAAGGGAGACTAGCGGTCACAGATACGCAGTATTTT. This sequence joins TRBV4-3 and TRBJ2-3; 9 bases agree with TRBD2. This CDR3 region has 17 residues. The V segment lost 0 bases and the J segment 2 bases; nucleotides outside the gene matches: 6. Germline V gene data show CDR1 as LGHNA and CDR2 as YSLEER.

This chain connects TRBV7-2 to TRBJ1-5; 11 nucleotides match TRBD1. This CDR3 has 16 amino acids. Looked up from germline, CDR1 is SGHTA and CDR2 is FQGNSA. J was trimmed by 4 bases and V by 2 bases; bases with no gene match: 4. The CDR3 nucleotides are TGTGCCAGCAGCTTAAAATGGGACAGGGGGAATCAGCCCCAGCATTTT. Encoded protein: CASSLKWDRGNQPQHF.

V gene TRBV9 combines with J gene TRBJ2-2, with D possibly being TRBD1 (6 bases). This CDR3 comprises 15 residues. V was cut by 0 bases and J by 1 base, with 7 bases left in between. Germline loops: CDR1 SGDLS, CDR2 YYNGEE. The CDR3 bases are TGTGCCAGCAGCGTAGGCAGGGGGAACACCGGGGAGCTGTTTTTT. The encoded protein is CASSVGRGNTGELFF. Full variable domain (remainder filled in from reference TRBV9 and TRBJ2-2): DSGVTQTPKHLITATGQRVTLRCSPRSGDLSVYWYQQSLDQGLQFLIQYYNGEERAKGNILERFSAQQFPDLHSELNLSSLELGDSALYFCASSVGRGNTGELFFGEGSRLTVL.

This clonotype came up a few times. CDR3 coding DNA: TGTGCCACCAGGGGAGCTGGGTCTTACAATGAGCAGTTCTTC. Protein product: CATRGAGSYNEQFF. The chain carries TRBV24-1 and TRBJ2-1; TRBD2 might be the D (5 bases). V lost 7 bases, J lost 4 bases, and 13 bases lay in between. Germline CDR1 is KGHDR and CDR2 is SFDVKD. CDR3 length: 14 residues.

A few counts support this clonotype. The CDR3: CASRDPSVVNEQFF. The CDR3 DNA is TGTGCCAGCAGGGACCCGTCCGTCGTAAATGAGCAGTTCTTC. The chain carries TRBV12-3 or TRBV12-4 and TRBJ2-1; unclear D gene. The CDR3 covers 14 residues. V was pared by 6 bases and J by 7 bases, with 16 bases between.

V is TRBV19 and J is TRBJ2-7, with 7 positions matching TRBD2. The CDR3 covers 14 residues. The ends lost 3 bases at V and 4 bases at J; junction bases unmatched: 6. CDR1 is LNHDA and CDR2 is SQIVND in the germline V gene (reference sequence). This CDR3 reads CASSIRAGLYEQYV. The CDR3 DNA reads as TGTGCCAGTAGTATTCGAGCGGGGCTGTACGAGCAGTACGTC.

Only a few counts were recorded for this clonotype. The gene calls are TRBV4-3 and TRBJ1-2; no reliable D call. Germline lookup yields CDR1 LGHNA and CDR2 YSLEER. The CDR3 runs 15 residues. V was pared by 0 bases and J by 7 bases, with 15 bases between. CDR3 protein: CASSQDQLPRGGYTF. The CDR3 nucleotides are TGCGCCAGCAGCCAAGATCAGTTACCTCGGGGTGGCTACACCTTC.

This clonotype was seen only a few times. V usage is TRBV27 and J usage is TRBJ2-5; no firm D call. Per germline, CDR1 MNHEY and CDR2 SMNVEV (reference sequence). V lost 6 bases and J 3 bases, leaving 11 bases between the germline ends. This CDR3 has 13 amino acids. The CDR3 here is CASRSRGKETQYF. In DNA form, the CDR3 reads TGTGCCAGCAGGTCGAGAGGTAAAGAGACCCAGTACTTC.

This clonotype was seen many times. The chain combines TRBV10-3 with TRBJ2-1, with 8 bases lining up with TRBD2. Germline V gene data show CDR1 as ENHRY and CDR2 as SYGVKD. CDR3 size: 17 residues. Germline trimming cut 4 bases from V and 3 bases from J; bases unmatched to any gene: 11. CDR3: CAISGTLSGSLYNEQFF. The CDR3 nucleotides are TGTGCCATCAGTGGGACACTGAGCGGGAGCCTCTACAATGAGCAGTTCTTC.

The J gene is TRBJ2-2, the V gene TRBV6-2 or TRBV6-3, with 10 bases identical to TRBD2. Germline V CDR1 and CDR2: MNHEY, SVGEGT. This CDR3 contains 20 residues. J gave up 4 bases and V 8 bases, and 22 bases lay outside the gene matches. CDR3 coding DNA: TGTGCCAGCCACCTTGGGGCTAGCGGGAGACTTATTGGCGGCACCGGGGAGCTGTTTTTT. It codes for CASHLGASGRLIGGTGELFF.

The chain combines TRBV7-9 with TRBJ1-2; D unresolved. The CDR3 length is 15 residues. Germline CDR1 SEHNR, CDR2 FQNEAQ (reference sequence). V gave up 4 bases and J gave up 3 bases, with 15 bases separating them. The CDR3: CASSSTKVPDYGYTF. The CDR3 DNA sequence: TGTGCCAGCAGCTCCACAAAAGTTCCCGACTATGGCTACACCTTC.

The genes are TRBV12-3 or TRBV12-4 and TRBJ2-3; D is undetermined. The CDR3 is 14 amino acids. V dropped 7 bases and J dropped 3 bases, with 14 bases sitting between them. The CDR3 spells CASNFWGRTDTQYF. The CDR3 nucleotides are TGTGCCAGCAACTTCTGGGGTCGGACAGATACGCAGTATTTT.

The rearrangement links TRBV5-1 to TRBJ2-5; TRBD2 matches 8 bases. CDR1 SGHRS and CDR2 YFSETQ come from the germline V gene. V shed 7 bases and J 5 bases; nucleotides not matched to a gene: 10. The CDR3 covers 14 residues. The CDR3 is CASDPRPGGETQYF. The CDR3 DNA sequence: TGCGCCAGCGATCCCAGGCCGGGGGGGGAGACCCAGTACTTC.

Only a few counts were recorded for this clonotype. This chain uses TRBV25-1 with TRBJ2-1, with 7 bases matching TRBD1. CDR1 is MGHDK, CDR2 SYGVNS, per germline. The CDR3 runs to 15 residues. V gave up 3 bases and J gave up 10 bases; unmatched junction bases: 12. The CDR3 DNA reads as TGTGCCAGCAGTGAGGGACAGTTATTTATTGAGGAGCAGTTCTTC. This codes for CASSEGQLFIEEQFF. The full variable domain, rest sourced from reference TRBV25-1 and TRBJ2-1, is EADIYQTPRYLVIGTGKKITLECSQTMGHDKMYWYQQDPGMELHLIHYSYGVNSTEKGDLSSESTVSRIRTEHFPLTLESARPSHTSQYLCASSEGQLFIEEQFFGPGTRLTVL.

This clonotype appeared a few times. CDR3 amino acids: CASSQLLGARSYEQYV. Here the CDR3 DNA reads TGCGCCAGCAGCCAACTTTTGGGCGCCCGCTCCTACGAGCAGTACGTC. The V and J genes are TRBV4-1 and TRBJ2-7, with D unresolved. V shed 2 bases and J shed 0 bases, with 14 bases lying between them. This CDR3 comprises 16 residues. CDR1 is MGHRA, CDR2 YSYEKL, per germline.

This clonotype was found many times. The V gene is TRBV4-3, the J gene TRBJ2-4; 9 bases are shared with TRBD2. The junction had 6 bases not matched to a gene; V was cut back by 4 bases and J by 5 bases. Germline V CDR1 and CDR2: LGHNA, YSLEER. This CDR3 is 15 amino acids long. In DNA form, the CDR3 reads TGCGCCAGCAGCCCTTTAGCGGGAGCGGAAAACATTCAGTACTTC. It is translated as CASSPLAGAENIQYF.

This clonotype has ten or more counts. CDR3 DNA sequence: TGCAGCCTCCTTGTTCGGGCCGGGGGGCGCACAGATACGCAGTATTTT. It specifies CSLLVRAGGRTDTQYF. The rearrangement links TRBV29-1 to TRBJ2-3, with a tentative D call TRBD2 (7 bases). The CDR3 is 16 amino acids. V shed 8 bases and J shed 1 base, with 22 bases lying between them. Germline V gene lookup returns CDR1 SQVTM and CDR2 ANQGSEA.

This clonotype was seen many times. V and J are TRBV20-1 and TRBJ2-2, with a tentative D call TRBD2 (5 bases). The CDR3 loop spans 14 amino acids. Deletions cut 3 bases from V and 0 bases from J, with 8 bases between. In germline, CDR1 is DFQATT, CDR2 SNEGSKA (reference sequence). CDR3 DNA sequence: TGCAGTGCTAGCCGGGAATCGAACACCGGGGAGCTGTTTTTT. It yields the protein CSASRESNTGELFF.

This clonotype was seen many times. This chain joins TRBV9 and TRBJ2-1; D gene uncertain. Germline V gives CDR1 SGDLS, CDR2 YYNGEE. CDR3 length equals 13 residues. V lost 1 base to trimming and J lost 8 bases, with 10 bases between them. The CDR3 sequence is CASSVNPRDEQFF. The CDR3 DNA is TGTGCCAGCAGCGTAAACCCCCGCGATGAGCAGTTCTTC.

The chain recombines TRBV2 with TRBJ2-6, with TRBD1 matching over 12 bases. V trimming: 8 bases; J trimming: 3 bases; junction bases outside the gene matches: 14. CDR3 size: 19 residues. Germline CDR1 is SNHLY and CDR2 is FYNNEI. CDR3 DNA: TGTGCCAGCGCCGGGCCTAAGGGACAGGGGGCGGGTGGGGCCAACGTCCTGACTTTC. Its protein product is CASAGPKGQGAGGANVLTF.

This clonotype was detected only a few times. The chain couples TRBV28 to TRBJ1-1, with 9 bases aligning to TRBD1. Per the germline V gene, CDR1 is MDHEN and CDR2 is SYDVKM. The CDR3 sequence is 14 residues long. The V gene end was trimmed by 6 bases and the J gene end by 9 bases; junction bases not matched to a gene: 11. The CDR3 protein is CASRATGGERQAFF. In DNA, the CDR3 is TGTGCCAGCAGAGCAACAGGGGGCGAAAGGCAAGCTTTCTTT.